The 7 T cell receptor beta chains given below trace back to one sample, sequenced in a study of cytomegalovirus exposure and HLA in healthy donors. Clones were read by immunoSEQ multiplex PCR, and TCRdb kept only the in-frame ones, dropping some. The data contain about 95,000 clones, roughly 85% of them singletons. The sequencing sample was made of PBMCs. Receptor source: a man younger than 30 in good health and CMV-seropositive.

The CDR3 reads CATSLGQGIAEAFF. CDR3 nucleotide sequence: TGTGCCACCAGCTTGGGGCAGGGTATTGCTGAAGCTTTCTTT. The rearrangement joins TRBV6-5 to TRBJ1-1, with a possible D match to TRBD1 (5 bases). CDR1 and CDR2 from the germline V gene are MNHEY and SVGAGI. The CDR3 length is 14 residues. V lost 10 bases to trimming and J lost 6 bases, with 21 bases between them.

The gene calls are TRBV6-5 and TRBJ1-2, with D possibly matching TRBD1 (6 bases). V was clipped by 5 bases and J by 4 bases, with 14 bases between them. The germline CDR1 and CDR2 sequences are MNHEY and SVGAGI. CDR3 length: 14 amino acids. CDR3 nucleotides: TGTGCCAGCAGTGATGAGACAGGCATCTATGGCTACACCTTC. Translating gives CASSDETGIYGYTF.

CDR3 in DNA: TGTGCCAGCAGCGCAGGGCCCCCGGGCACCGGGGAGCTGTTTTTT. Translated, it gives CASSAGPPGTGELFF. The chain employs TRBV9 and TRBJ2-2; the D gene is possibly TRBD1 (5 bases). The CDR3 consists of 15 residues. Trimming took off 3 bases at V and 4 bases at J, with 13 bases between the two ends. The germline V gene encodes CDR1 SGDLS and CDR2 YYNGEE. Using reference TRBV9 and TRBJ2-2 for the parts outside the CDR3, the full variable domain is DSGVTQTPKHLITATGQRVTLRCSPRSGDLSVYWYQQSLDQGLQFLIQYYNGEERAKGNILERFSAQQFPDLHSELNLSSLELGDSALYFCASSAGPPGTGELFFGEGSRLTVL.

This clone was observed once. The chain is built from TRBV19 and TRBJ2-2, with 7 bases aligning to TRBD2. The CDR3 is 15 amino acids. The germline gives CDR1 LNHDA, CDR2 SQIVND (reference sequence). The V and J ends lost 6 bases and 5 bases, in that order; junction bases with no gene match: 9. The CDR3 DNA follows: TGTGCCAGTAGCCCTATGGGGGGAGGGACCGGGGAGCTGTTTTTT. Amino acid sequence: CASSPMGGGTGELFF.

The genes are TRBV5-1 and TRBJ1-1; TRBD1 aligns across 10 bases. The junction had 6 bases not matched to a gene; V was cut back by 2 bases and J by 5 bases. This CDR3 has 15 amino acids. CDR1 SGHRS and CDR2 YFSETQ come from the germline V gene. The CDR3 DNA reads as TGCGCCAGCAGCTTAACCGGGACAGGGGAAACTGAAGCTTTCTTT. It encodes CASSLTGTGETEAFF.

The V call is TRBV28, the J call TRBJ2-2; the D gene is possibly TRBD1 (6 bases). V was shortened by 4 bases and J by 5 bases, with 14 bases between the two germline ends. There are 15 residues in the CDR3. Germline loops: CDR1 MDHEN, CDR2 SYDVKM. CDR3 DNA sequence: TGTGCCAGCAGTTACTTACAGGGCGGGACCGGGGAGCTGTTTTTT. Amino acid sequence: CASSYLQGGTGELFF.

This clone was seen once. The chain is built from TRBV5-4 and TRBJ2-2; TRBD2 agrees at 7 bases. Germline CDR1 reads SGHNT; CDR2 reads YYREEE (reference sequence). The V gene end was trimmed by 0 bases and the J gene end by 3 bases; junction bases not matched to a gene: 2. This CDR3 is 15 amino acids long. The DNA of the CDR3 is TGTGCCAGCAGCTTGGGCGGGAGATACACCGGGGAGCTGTTTTTT. Protein: CASSLGGRYTGELFF. Full variable domain (remainder filled in from reference TRBV5-4 and TRBJ2-2): ETGVTQSPTHLIKTRGQQVTLRCSSQSGHNTVSWYQQALGQGPQFIFQYYREEENGRGNFPPRFSGLQFPNYSSELNVNALELDDSALYLCASSLGGRYTGELFFGEGSRLTVL.